This T cell receptor beta chain appears in the sequencing data of a study of technical replicates of blood from four donors. This table comes from immunoSEQ multiplex PCR, and its TCRdb copy is limited to in-frame clones, with some not included. The table records tens of thousands of clones, around 94% of them present only once. CDR1 is MDHEN and CDR2 is SYDVKM in the germline V gene. The CDR3 contains 10 residues. V dropped 7 bases and J dropped 13 bases, with 11 bases sitting between them. V is TRBV28 and J is TRBJ2-1; D unresolved. The sequencing input was T cells isolated from PBMCs. The sequence derives from a human donor in good health. CDR3 amino acids: CASNMIPQFF. The CDR3, as DNA: TGTGCCAGCAACATGATCCCCCAGTTCTTC.